The following is a T cell receptor (beta chain) sequence with its context. Its specificity is not known. V lost 10 bases and J 0 bases, leaving 12 bases between the germline ends. This CDR3 region has 13 residues. Per the germline V gene, CDR1 is SGHTA and CDR2 is FQGNSA. The data stem from a study of OX40 agonist ivuxolimab in advanced cancers. Study-level background: Every patient in dose escalation had hepatocellular carcinoma, melanoma, renal cell or head and neck cancer. Participants could have had prior anti-PD-1, anti-PD-L1 or anti-CTLA-4 therapy, and roughly 40% had some. Three individuals attained partial responses, comprising one hepatocellular carcinoma case and two cutaneous melanoma cases.

The study's findings and limits: CD8+ T cells showed, on average, more clonal expansion than CD4+ cells.

Measured with immunoSEQ multiplex PCR; TCRdb has only the in-frame clones, and not every one. The sample yields about 48,000 clones, approximately 85% seen once. The chain carries TRBV7-2 and TRBJ1-1; D is uncertain. The input for sequencing was CD4+ or CD8+ T cells sorted from blood, taken in a trial of the OX40 agonist ivuxolimab. The TCR was taken from an adult with an advanced solid tumor such as melanoma, head and neck, liver or kidney cancer. CDR3 sequence reads: CATQPYLNTEAFF. The CDR3 region has the DNA TGTGCCACCCAGCCGTACTTGAACACTGAAGCTTTCTTT.